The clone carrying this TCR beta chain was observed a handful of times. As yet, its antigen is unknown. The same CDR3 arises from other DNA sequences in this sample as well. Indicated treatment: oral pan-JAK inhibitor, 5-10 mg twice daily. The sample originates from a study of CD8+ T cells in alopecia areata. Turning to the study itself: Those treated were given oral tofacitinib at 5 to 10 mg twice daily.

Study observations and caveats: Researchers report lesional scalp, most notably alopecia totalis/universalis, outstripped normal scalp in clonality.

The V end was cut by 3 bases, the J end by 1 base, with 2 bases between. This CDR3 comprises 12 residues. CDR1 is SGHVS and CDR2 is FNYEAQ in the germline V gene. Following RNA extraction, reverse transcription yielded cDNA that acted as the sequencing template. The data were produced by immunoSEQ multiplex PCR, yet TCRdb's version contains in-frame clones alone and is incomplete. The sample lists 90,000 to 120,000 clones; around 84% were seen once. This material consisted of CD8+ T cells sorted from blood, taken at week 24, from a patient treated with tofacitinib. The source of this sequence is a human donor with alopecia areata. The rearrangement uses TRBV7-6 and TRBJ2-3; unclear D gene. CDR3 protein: CASSLGTDTQYF. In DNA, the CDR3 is TGTGCCAGCAGCTTGGGCACAGATACGCAGTATTTT.